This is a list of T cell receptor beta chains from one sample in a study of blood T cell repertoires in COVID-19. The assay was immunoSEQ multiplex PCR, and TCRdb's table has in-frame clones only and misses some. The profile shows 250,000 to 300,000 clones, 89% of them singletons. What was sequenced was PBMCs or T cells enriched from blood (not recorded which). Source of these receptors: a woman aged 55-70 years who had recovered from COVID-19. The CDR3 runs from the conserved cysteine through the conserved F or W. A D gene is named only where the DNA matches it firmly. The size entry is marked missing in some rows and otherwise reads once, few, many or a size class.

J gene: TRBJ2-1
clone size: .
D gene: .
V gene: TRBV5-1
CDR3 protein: CASSSTAFSSYNEQFF
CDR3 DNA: TGCGCCAGCAGCTCTACCGCTTTTAGCTCCTACAATGAGCAGTTCTTC

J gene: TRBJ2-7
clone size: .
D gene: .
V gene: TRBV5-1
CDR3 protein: CASSETDLQYF
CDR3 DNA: TGCGCCAGCAGCGAGACAGATCTCCAGTACTTC

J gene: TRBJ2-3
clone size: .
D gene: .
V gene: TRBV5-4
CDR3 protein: CASSLDGKSTDTQYF
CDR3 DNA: TGTGCCAGCAGCTTGGACGGGAAGAGCACAGATACGCAGTATTTT

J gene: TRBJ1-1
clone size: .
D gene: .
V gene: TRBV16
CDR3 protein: CASSQTPVTEAFF
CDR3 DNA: TGTGCCAGCAGCCAAACACCAGTCACTGAAGCTTTCTTT

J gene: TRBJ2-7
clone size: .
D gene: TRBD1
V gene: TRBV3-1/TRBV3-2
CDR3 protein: CASRDRAYEQYF
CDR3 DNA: TGTGCCAGCCGCGACAGGGCCTACGAGCAGTACTTC

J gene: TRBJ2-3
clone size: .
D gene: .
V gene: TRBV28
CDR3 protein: CASSYLRAGGTDTQYF
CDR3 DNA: TGTGCCAGCAGCTACCTGCGGGCCGGCGGCACAGATACGCAGTATTTT

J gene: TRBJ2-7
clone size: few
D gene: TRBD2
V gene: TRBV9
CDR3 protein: CASSVDPAGYEQYF
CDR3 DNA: TGTGCCAGCAGCGTAGACCCAGCGGGATACGAGCAGTACTTC

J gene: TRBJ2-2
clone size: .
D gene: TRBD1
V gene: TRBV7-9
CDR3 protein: CASSMPPGQEELFF
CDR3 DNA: TGTGCCAGCAGCATGCCCCCGGGACAGGAGGAGCTGTTTTTT

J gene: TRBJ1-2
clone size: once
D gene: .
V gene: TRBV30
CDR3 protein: CAWSLTAGYTF
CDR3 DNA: TGTGCCTGGAGTCTGACAGCGGGGTACACCTTC

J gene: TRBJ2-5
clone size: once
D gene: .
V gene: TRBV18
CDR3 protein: CASSPPGGGETQYF
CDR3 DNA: TGTGCCAGCTCACCACCGGGAGGCGGAGAGACCCAGTACTTC

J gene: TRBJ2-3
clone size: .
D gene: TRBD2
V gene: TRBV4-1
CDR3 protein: CASSQGLAGVDTQYF
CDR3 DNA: TGCGCCAGCAGCCAAGGTCTGGCGGGAGTGGATACGCAGTATTTT

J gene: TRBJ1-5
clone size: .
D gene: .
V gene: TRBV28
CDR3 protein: CASSSIKADQPQHF
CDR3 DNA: TGTGCCAGCAGCTCTATTAAGGCGGATCAGCCCCAGCATTTT

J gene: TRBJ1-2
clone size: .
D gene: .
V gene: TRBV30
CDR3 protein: CAWSSQRQVDYGYTF
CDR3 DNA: TGTGCCTGGAGTTCCCAACGACAGGTGGACTATGGCTACACCTTC

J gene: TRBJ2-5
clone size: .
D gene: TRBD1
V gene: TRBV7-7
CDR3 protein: CASSTGQGPQETQYF
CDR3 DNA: TGTGCTAGCAGCACCGGACAGGGCCCCCAAGAGACCCAGTACTTC

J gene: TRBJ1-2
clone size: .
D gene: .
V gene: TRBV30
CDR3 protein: CAWRPQSRSGGYTF
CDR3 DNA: TGTGCCTGGAGACCCCAATCTCGATCAGGGGGCTACACCTTC

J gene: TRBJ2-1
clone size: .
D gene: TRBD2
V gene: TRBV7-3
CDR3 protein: CASSLGLDYNEQFF
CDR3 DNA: TGTGCCAGCAGCTTAGGACTAGACTACAATGAGCAGTTCTTC

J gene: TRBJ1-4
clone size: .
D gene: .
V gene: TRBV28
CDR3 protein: CASSSPAVLNEKLFF
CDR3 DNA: TGTGCCAGCAGTTCCCCGGCGGTCCTCAATGAAAAACTGTTTTTT

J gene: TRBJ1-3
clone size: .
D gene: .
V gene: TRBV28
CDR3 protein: CASRPGTSGNTIYF
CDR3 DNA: TGTGCCAGCAGGCCCGGGACTTCCGGAAACACCATATATTTT

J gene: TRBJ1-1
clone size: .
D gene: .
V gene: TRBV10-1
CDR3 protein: CASSDGETEAFF
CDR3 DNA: TGCGCCAGCAGTGACGGAGAGACTGAAGCTTTCTTT

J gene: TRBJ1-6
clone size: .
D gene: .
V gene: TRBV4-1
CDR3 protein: CASSQDLRGAVYSPLHF
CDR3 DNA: TGCGCCAGCAGCCAAGATCTACGGGGAGCAGTCTATTCACCCCTCCACTTT

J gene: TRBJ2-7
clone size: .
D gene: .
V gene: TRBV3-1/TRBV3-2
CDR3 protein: CASSQASRGGGREQYF
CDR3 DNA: TGTGCCAGCAGCCAAGCCTCTCGAGGCGGGGGCAGGGAGCAGTACTTC

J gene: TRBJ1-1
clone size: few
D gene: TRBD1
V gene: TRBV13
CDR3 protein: CASSFPSGQGRDTEAFF
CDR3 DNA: TGTGCCAGCAGCTTCCCGTCGGGACAGGGGCGGGACACTGAAGCTTTCTTT

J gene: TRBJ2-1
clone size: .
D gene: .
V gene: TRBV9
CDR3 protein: CASSVAGETYNEQFF
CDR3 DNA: TGTGCCAGCAGCGTAGCCGGTGAAACCTACAATGAGCAGTTCTTC

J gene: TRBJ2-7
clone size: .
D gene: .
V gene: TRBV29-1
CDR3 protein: CSVGQVDSQRDYEQYF
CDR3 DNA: TGCAGCGTCGGCCAGGTGGACAGCCAGCGGGACTACGAGCAGTACTTC

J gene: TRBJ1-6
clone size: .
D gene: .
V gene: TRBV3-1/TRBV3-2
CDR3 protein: CASSSNRNSPLHF
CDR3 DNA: TGTGCCAGCAGCTCAAACAGGAATTCACCCCTCCACTTT

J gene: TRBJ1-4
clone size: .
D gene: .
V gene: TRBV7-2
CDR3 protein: CASSFSMGTGEKLFF
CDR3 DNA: TGTGCCAGCAGCTTTTCGATGGGCACAGGGGAAAAACTGTTTTTT

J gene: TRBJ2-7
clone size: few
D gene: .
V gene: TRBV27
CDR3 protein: CASSLGNFYEQYF
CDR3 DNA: TGTGCCAGCAGTTTAGGCAATTTCTACGAGCAGTACTTC

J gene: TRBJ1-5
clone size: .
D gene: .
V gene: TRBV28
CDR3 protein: CASSLGPGYSNQPQHF
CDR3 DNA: TGTGCCAGCAGTTTAGGTCCAGGGTATAGCAATCAGCCCCAGCATTTT

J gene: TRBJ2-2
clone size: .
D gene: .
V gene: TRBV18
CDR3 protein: CASSQKDIHTGELFF
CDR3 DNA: TGTGCCAGCTCTCAAAAGGACATCCACACCGGGGAGCTGTTTTTT